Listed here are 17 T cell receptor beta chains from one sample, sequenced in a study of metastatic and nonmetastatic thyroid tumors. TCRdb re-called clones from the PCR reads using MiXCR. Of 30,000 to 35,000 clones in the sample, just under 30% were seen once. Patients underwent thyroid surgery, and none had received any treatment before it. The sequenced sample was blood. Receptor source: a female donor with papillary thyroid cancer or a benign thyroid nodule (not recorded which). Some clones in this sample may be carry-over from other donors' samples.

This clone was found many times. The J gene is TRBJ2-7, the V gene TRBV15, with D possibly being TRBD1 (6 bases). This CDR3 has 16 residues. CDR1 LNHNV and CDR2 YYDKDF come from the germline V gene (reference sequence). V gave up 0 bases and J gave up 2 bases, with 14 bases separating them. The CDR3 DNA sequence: TGTGCCACCAGCAGAGATACGTGGGGGCCAACCTACGAGCAGTACTTC. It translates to CATSRDTWGPTYEQYF.

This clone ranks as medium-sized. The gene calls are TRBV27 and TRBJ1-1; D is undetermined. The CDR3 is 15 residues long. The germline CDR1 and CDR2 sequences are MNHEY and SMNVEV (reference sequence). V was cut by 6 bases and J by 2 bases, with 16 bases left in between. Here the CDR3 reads CASRRQRTPNTEAFF. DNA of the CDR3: TGTGCCAGCAGACGTCAACGGACGCCTAACACTGAAGCTTTCTTT.

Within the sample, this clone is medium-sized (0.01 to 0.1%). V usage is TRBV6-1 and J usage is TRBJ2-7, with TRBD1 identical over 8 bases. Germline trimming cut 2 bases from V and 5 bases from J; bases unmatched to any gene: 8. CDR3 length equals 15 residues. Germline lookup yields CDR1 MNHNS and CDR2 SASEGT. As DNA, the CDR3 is TGTGCCAGCAGTGAAACCGGGACAGGCGCCGACGAGCAGTACTTC. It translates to CASSETGTGADEQYF.

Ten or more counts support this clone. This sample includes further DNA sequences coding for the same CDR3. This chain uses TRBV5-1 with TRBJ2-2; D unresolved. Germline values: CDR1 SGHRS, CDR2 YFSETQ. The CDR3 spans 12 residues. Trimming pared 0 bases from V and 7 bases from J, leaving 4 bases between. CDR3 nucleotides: TGCGCCAGCAGCTTGGTCCTCGGGGAGCTGTTTTTT. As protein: CASSLVLGELFF.

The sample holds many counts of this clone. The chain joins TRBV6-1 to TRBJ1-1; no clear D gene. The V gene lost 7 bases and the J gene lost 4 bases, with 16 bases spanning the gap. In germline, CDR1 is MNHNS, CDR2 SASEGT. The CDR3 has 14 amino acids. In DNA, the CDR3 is TGTGCCAGCAAAGGGCGGGGTGTGGCCACTGAAGCTTTCTTT. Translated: CASKGRGVATEAFF.

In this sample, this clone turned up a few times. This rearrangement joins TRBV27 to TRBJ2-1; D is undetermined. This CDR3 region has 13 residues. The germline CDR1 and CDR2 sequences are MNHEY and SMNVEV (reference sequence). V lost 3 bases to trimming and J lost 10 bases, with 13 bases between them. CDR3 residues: CASSFDVSREQFF. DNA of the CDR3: TGTGCCAGCAGTTTTGACGTTTCTAGGGAGCAGTTCTTC.

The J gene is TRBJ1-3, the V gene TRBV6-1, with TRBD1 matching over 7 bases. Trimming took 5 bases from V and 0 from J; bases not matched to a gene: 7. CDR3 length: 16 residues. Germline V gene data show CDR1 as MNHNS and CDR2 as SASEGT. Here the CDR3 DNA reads TGTGCCAGCAGTCTCCAGGGGGAAGCCTCTGGAAACACCATATATTTT. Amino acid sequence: CASSLQGEASGNTIYF.

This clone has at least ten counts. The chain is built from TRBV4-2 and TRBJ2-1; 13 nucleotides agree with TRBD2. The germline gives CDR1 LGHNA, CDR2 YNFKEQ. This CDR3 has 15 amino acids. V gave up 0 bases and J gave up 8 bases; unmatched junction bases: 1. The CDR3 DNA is TGTGCCAGCAGCCAAGAGGGACTAGCGGGACATGAGCAGTTCTTC. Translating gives CASSQEGLAGHEQFF.

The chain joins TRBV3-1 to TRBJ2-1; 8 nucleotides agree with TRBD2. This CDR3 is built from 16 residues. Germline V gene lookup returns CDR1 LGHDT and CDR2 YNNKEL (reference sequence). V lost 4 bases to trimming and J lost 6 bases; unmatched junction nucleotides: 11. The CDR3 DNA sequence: TGTGCCAGCAGCCCCGCGTTCAGCGGGGGAGTCAATGAGCAGTTCTTC. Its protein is CASSPAFSGGVNEQFF.

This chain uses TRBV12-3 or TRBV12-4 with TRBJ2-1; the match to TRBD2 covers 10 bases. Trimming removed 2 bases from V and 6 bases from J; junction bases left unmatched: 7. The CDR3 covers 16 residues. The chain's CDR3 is CASSLFPSGGVNEQFF. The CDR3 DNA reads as TGTGCCAGCAGTTTATTCCCTAGCGGGGGAGTCAATGAGCAGTTCTTC.

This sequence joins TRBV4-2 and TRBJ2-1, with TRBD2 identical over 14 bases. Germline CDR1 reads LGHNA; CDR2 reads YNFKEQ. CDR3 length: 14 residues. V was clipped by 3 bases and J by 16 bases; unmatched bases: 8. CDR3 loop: CASSHAGLAGEYFF. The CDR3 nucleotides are TGTGCCAGCAGCCATGCGGGACTAGCGGGAGAATACTTCTTC.

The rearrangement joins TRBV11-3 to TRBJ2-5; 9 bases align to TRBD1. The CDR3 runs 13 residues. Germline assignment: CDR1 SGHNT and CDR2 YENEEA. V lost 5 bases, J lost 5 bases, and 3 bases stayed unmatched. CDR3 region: CASSDGQGETQYF. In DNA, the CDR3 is TGTGCCAGCAGCGACGGACAGGGGGAGACCCAGTACTTC.

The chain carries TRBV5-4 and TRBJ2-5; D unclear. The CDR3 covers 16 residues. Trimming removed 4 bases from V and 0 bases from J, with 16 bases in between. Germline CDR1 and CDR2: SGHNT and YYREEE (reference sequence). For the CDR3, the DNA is TGTGCCAGCAGCCGCGACGAAGGGCCGTACCAAGAGACCCAGTACTTC. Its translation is CASSRDEGPYQETQYF.

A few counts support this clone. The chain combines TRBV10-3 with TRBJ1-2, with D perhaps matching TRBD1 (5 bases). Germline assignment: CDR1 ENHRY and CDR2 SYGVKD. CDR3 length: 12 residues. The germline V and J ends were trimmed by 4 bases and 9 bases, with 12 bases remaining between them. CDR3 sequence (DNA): TGTGCCATCAGTGGGGATGGGACCCGCTACACCTTC. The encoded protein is CAISGDGTRYTF.

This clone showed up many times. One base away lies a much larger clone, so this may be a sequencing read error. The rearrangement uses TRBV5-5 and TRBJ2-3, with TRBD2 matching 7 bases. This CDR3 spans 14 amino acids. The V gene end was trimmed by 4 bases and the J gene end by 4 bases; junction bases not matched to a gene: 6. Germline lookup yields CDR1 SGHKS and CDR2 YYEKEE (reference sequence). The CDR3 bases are TGTGCCAGCAGCCGGGGGAGGGGCCCAGATACGCAGTATTTT. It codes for CASSRGRGPDTQYF.

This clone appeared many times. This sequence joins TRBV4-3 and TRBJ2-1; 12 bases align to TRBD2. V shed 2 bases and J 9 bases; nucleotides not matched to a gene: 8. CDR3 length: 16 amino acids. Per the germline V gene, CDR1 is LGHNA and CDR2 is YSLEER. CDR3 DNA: TGCGCCAGCAGCCAAAATCGGCTAGCGGGAGGGTCTGAGCAGTTCTTC. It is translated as CASSQNRLAGGSEQFF.

The DNA of the CDR3 is TGTGCCATCAGCCAACAGGGGGCGAACACTGAAGCTTTCTTT. Its protein is CAISQQGANTEAFF. The genes are TRBV10-3 and TRBJ1-1, with 9 bases that match TRBD1. The V segment lost 6 bases and the J segment 1 base; nucleotides outside the gene matches: 3. The CDR3 covers 14 residues. Germline values: CDR1 ENHRY, CDR2 SYGVKD.